This T cell receptor (beta chain) was obtained from a study of shared clonotypes between healthy human individuals. The CDR3 has 19 residues. The repertoire was sequenced with immunoSEQ multiplex PCR; TCRdb's copy has only in-frame clones and lacks some. The table lists about 2 million clones, less than 95% of them singletons, with approximately 1.2% in the top ten. CD45RO-negative, CCR7-positively selected cells formed the naive CD8 fraction, excluding terminally differentiated effector memory CD45RA+ cells. This chain connects TRBV21-1 to TRBJ2-1; TRBD2 was called by the table and not checked on the DNA. TRBV21-1 represents a pseudogene. Input material: naive CD8+ T cells sorted from blood. The clonotype originates from a man between 18 and 29 years old in good health. CDR3: CASSKGPRNGWLADNEQFF. CDR3 bases: TGTGCCAGCAGCAAAGGCCCTAGAAACGGATGGCTAGCGGACAATGAGCAGTTCTTC.